A selection of T cell receptor beta chains follows, all from one sample in a study of T cell repertoires in cytomegalovirus infection. Via MiXCR, TCRdb re-called the reads, giving one row per CDR3 protein. This sample yields roughly 300,000 distinct CDR3 sequences, of which under 30% are seen a single time; approximately 15% belongs to the top ten. The material sequenced was PBMCs. Receptor source: a human donor in good health (CMV status not recorded). Some clones in this sample may be carry-over from other donors' samples. Each CDR3 is given with its conserved first and last residue. Not every row has a clone size; where given, it reads once, few, many or a size class.

V: TRBV11-2; size: few; J: TRBJ1-1; CDR3: CASSLNRGWNTEAFF
V: TRBV28; size: NA; J: TRBJ2-7; CDR3: CASSLGSGRGISEQYF
V: TRBV28; size: few; J: TRBJ1-6; CDR3: CASSSDRGLYNSPLHF
V: TRBV7-2; size: many; J: TRBJ1-6; CDR3: CASSSDRGLDSPLHF
V: TRBV7-2; size: many; J: TRBJ2-1; CDR3: CASSLVGDSSYNEQFF
V: TRBV7-9; size: few; J: TRBJ1-1; CDR3: CASSPTGTAEAFF
V: TRBV28; size: NA; J: TRBJ2-7; CDR3: CASSDRVPRNQQYF
V: TRBV5-6; size: NA; J: TRBJ1-1; CDR3: CASSLQQGWTEAFF
V: TRBV5-1; size: few; J: TRBJ2-7; CDR3: CASSLGTSTTEQYF
V: TRBV20-1; size: few; J: TRBJ2-6; CDR3: CSASLTESSGANVLTF
V: TRBV7-2; size: many; J: TRBJ2-1; CDR3: CASSFATSSGEQFF
V: TRBV28; size: few; J: TRBJ1-1; CDR3: CASSTQGVGTEAFF
V: TRBV29-1; size: NA; J: TRBJ2-7; CDR3: CSVGGSGGGYEQYF
V: TRBV4-1; size: many; J: TRBJ1-5; CDR3: CASSSKVTNQPQHF
V: TRBV28; size: few; J: TRBJ1-4; CDR3: CASSFGAGAEKLFF
V: TRBV7-4; size: many; J: TRBJ1-4; CDR3: CASSLSRNNEKLFF
V: TRBV14; size: NA; J: TRBJ2-2; CDR3: CASARAETNTGELFF
V: TRBV5-6; size: NA; J: TRBJ1-6; CDR3: CASRTDRVNSPLHF
V: TRBV20-1; size: NA; J: TRBJ2-5; CDR3: CSPRTLAGGPLETQYF
V: TRBV7-2; size: many; J: TRBJ2-5; CDR3: CASSPPSGRETQYF
V: TRBV7-2; size: few; J: TRBJ1-1; CDR3: CASSLGGVGNTEAFF
V: TRBV12-3/TRBV12-4; size: NA; J: TRBJ2-5; CDR3: CASSSYRQGETQYF
V: TRBV7-9; size: NA; J: TRBJ2-4; CDR3: CASSPEGGGGIKNIQYF
V: TRBV5-1; size: NA; J: TRBJ2-1; CDR3: CASSLGGRANNEQFF
V: TRBV7-9; size: NA; J: TRBJ1-2; CDR3: CASSLDLEVIGYTF
V: TRBV28; size: few; J: TRBJ2-7; CDR3: CAAPPPRGRVPYEQYF
V: TRBV29-1; size: few; J: TRBJ2-5; CDR3: CSVASGSGETQYF
V: TRBV28; size: NA; J: TRBJ2-5; CDR3: CASSIDRAVQETQYF
V: TRBV28; size: few; J: TRBJ2-1; CDR3: CASIGSPTNEQFF
V: TRBV5-4; size: many; J: TRBJ2-1; CDR3: CASSLGLSDEQFF
V: TRBV5-1; size: NA; J: TRBJ1-1; CDR3: CASSPYTGTEAFF
V: TRBV7-2; size: few; J: TRBJ1-6; CDR3: CASSFTTGGLVPPLHF
V: TRBV6-5; size: NA; J: TRBJ1-4; CDR3: CASRGPPTNEKLFF
V: TRBV7-9; size: many; J: TRBJ1-2; CDR3: CASSFNYGYTF
V: TRBV6-6; size: NA; J: TRBJ2-1; CDR3: CATTTTHAGSYNEQFF
V: TRBV6-5; size: NA; J: TRBJ2-1; CDR3: CATKTDYNEQFF
V: TRBV28; size: few; J: TRBJ1-3; CDR3: CASSFQGTGNTIYF
V: TRBV7-2; size: many; J: TRBJ2-2; CDR3: CASSTRVNTGELFF
V: TRBV7-2; size: many; J: TRBJ2-3; CDR3: CASSLYPIGGATDTQYF
V: TRBV12-3/TRBV12-4; size: NA; J: TRBJ2-7; CDR3: CASSSKGTVSEQYF
V: TRBV6-4; size: few; J: TRBJ2-7; CDR3: CASSGDRAAYEQYF
V: TRBV29-1; size: NA; J: TRBJ1-5; CDR3: CSVGGKNQPQHF
V: TRBV28; size: NA; J: TRBJ1-1; CDR3: CASGAGGRNTEAFF
V: TRBV11-2; size: NA; J: TRBJ1-2; CDR3: CASSFGTGGLGYTF
V: TRBV20-1; size: many; J: TRBJ2-7; CDR3: CSARDQPFTYEQYF
V: TRBV27; size: NA; J: TRBJ2-1; CDR3: CASSPLDPGDNEQFF
V: TRBV28; size: few; J: TRBJ1-4; CDR3: CASSLPGGVVEKLFF
V: TRBV6-6; size: few; J: TRBJ1-5; CDR3: CASSGSGQQPQHF
V: TRBV7-2; size: NA; J: TRBJ2-5; CDR3: CASSQGPQRTQYF
V: TRBV29-1; size: NA; J: TRBJ1-1; CDR3: CSVLGGRGNTEAFF
V: TRBV7-2; size: many; J: TRBJ1-2; CDR3: CASRSGTGTHYGYTF